The 8 T cell receptor beta chains reported below all come from one sample, sequenced in a study of CD8+ T cells in alopecia areata. Isolated RNA was reverse transcribed into cDNA used as the sequencing template. Profiled with immunoSEQ multiplex PCR; TCRdb holds only in-frame clones, not every one. Of around 180,000 clones listed, approximately 67% are singletons. Treatment denoted: oral pan-JAK inhibitor, 5-10 mg twice daily. The sample consisted of CD4+ T cells sorted from blood, taken at roughly week 49, from a patient treated with tofacitinib. These receptors were collected from a human donor with alopecia areata.

The V gene is TRBV2, the J gene TRBJ1-6; D not resolved. The germline V gene encodes CDR1 SNHLY and CDR2 FYNNEI. Trimming shortened V by 1 base and J by 10 bases, and 2 bases separated the two germline ends. The CDR3 spans 11 residues. The CDR3 protein is CASSEGSPLHF. Here the CDR3 DNA reads TGTGCCAGCAGTGAAGGGTCACCCCTCCACTTT.

V usage is TRBV5-6 and J usage is TRBJ1-2, with 7 bases lining up with TRBD1. The CDR3 consists of 13 residues. Germline V gene lookup returns CDR1 SGHDT and CDR2 YYEEEE. V lost 4 bases, J lost 3 bases, and 3 bases stayed unmatched. CDR3 nucleotides: TGTGCCAGCAGCCCAGACAGGGACTATGGCTACACCTTC. Protein: CASSPDRDYGYTF.

The V gene is TRBV29-1, the J gene TRBJ2-1; 12 bases are shared with TRBD2. Germline values: CDR1 SQVTM, CDR2 ANQGSEA. CDR3 length: 14 amino acids. Trimming cost V 6 bases and J 6 bases; bases outside gene matches: 6. CDR3 sequence: CSVETSGGRNEQFF. The CDR3 DNA reads as TGCAGCGTAGAGACTAGCGGGGGCCGCAATGAGCAGTTCTTC.

The genes are TRBV29-1 and TRBJ1-1; tentative D call: TRBD1 (5 bases). The CDR3 spans 13 residues. CDR1 and CDR2 (germline): SQVTM, ANQGSEA. The V gene lost 5 bases and the J gene lost 0 bases, with 10 bases spanning the gap. The CDR3 DNA reads TGCAGCGTTCGGGGCCTTATGAACACTGAAGCTTTCTTT. It specifies CSVRGLMNTEAFF.

This chain links TRBV14 with TRBJ2-6; D is unclear. The CDR3 sequence is 14 residues long. V was pared by 4 bases and J by 0 bases, with 4 bases between. Germline CDR1 is SGHDN and CDR2 is FVKESK. The DNA of the CDR3 is TGTGCCAGCAGCCGGAGCTCTGGGGCCAACGTCCTGACTTTC. This gives the protein CASSRSSGANVLTF.

This rearrangement joins TRBV5-1 to TRBJ2-1; 7 bases match TRBD1. Germline CDR1 SGHRS, CDR2 YFSETQ. J lost 6 bases, V lost 5 bases, and 8 bases had no gene match. The CDR3 totals 14 residues. The CDR3 protein is CASSFGQVLNEQFF. CDR3 nucleotide sequence: TGCGCCAGCAGTTTCGGACAGGTCCTCAATGAGCAGTTCTTC.

This clone was counted only a few times. This chain joins TRBV12-5 and TRBJ2-3; D may correspond to TRBD1 or TRBD2 (5 bases each). Trimming cost V 0 bases and J 1 base, with 11 bases left between them. The CDR3 has 16 residues. Germline V gives CDR1 LGHNT, CDR2 FRNRAP. Here the CDR3 DNA reads TGTGCTAGTGGTTTGGTACTAGGGGCTCGCACAGATACGCAGTATTTT. This gives the protein CASGLVLGARTDTQYF.

The chain uses TRBV30 and TRBJ2-2, with a tentative D call TRBD2 (6 bases). V lost 0 bases to trimming and J lost 3 bases, with 11 bases between them. Germline CDR1 reads GTSNPN; CDR2 reads SVGIG (reference sequence). The CDR3 loop spans 15 amino acids. This CDR3 reads CAWSVPWRDTGELFF. The CDR3 nucleotides read TGTGCCTGGAGTGTACCTTGGAGGGACACCGGGGAGCTGTTTTTT.